This TCR beta chain derives from a study of human T cells and chemical hapten exposure. TCRdb reprocessed the RACE reads via MiXCR and lists one record per CDR3 protein. The table includes roughly 380,000 distinct CDR3 sequences, more than 4.5% detected once. The CDR3 spans 15 residues. CDR1 is MDHEN, CDR2 SYDVKM, per germline. With 2 bases removed from V and 14 bases from J, the gap between germline ends came to 21 bases. This clonotype showed up just a few times. The time point is: pre-sensitization, week 0. Sample treatment: therapeutic diphenylcyclopropenone sensitization with weekly scalp DPC. The sample was whole blood, taken in connection with sensitization to the hapten diphenylcyclopropenone (DPC). The V and J genes are TRBV28 and TRBJ1-4, with D maybe TRBD1 (5 bases). The TCR comes from a woman between 45 and 65 years old with alopecia areata. Some clones in this sample may be carry-over from other donors' samples. CDR3 sequence: CASSLKGSGKEFLFF. For the CDR3, the DNA is TGTGCCAGCAGTTTAAAGGGTTCAGGGAAGGAGTTCCTGTTTTTT.